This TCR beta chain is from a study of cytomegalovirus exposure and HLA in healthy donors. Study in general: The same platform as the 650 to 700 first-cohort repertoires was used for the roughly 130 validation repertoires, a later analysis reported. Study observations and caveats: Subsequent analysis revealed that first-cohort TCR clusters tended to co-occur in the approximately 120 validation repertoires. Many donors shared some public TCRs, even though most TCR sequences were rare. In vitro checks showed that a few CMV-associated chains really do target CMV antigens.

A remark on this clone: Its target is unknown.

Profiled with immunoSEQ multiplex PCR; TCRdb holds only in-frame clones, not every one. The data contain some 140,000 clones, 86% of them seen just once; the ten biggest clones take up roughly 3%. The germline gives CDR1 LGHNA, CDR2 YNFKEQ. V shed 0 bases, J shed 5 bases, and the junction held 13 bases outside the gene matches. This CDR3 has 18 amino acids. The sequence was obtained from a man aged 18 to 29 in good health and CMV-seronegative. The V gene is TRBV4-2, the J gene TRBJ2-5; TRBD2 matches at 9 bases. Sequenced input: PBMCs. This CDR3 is CASSQDQAGTSRMETQYF. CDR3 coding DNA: TGTGCCAGCAGCCAAGATCAGGCGGGGACTAGCAGGATGGAGACCCAGTACTTC.